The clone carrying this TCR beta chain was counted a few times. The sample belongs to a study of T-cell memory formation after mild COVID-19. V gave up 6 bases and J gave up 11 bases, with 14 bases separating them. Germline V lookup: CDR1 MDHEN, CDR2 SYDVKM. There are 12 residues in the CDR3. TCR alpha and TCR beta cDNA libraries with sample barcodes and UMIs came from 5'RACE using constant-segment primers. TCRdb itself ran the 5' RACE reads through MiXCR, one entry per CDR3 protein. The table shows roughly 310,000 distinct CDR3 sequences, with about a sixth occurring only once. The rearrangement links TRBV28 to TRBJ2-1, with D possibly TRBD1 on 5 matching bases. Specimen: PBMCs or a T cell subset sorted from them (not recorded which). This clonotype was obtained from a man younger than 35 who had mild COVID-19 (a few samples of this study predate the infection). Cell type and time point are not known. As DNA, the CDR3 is TGTGCCAGCAGCCGCAGGGCACTGAAGCAGTTCTTC. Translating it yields CASSRRALKQFF.